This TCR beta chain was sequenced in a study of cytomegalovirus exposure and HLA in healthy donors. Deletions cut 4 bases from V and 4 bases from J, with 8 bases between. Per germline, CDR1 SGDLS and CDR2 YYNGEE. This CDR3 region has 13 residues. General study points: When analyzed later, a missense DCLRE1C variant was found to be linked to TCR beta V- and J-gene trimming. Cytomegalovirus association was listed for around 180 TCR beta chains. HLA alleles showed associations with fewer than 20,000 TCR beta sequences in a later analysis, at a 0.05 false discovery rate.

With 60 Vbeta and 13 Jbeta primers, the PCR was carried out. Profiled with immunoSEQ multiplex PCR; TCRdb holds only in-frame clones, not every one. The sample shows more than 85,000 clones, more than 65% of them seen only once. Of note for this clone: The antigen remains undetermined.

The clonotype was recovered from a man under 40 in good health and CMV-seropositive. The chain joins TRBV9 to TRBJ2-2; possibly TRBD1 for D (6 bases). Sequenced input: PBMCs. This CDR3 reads CASSQGLTGELFF. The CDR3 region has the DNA TGTGCCAGCAGCCAGGGGCTCACCGGGGAGCTGTTTTTT. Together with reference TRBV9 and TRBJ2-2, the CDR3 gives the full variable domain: DSGVTQTPKHLITATGQRVTLRCSPRSGDLSVYWYQQSLDQGLQFLIQYYNGEERAKGNILERFSAQQFPDLHSELNLSSLELGDSALYFCASSQGLTGELFFGEGSRLTVL.